The 11 T cell receptor beta chains listed next were all sequenced from one sample in a study of technical replicates of blood from several donors. Clones were sequenced by immunoSEQ multiplex PCR, and TCRdb holds only the in-frame ones, with some missing. The sample carries about 14,000 clones, around 82% recorded once. Specimen: PBMCs. The receptors were gathered from a human donor in good health.

The chain links TRBV2 to TRBJ2-7; the match to TRBD1 covers 10 bases. Trimming cost V 7 bases and J 3 bases; bases outside gene matches: 9. The CDR3 spans 15 residues. Per the germline V gene, CDR1 is SNHLY and CDR2 is FYNNEI. The chain's CDR3 is CASKEGTGEYYEQYF. CDR3 sequence (DNA): TGTGCCAGCAAGGAGGGGACAGGGGAATACTACGAGCAGTACTTC.

This clone was observed a few times. The CDR3 loop reads CASSGEAGGYNEQFF. The CDR3 DNA is TGTGCCAGCAGTGGGGAAGCGGGAGGGTACAATGAGCAGTTCTTC. The chain couples TRBV6-1 to TRBJ2-1; the match to TRBD2 covers 10 bases. CDR3 length: 15 amino acids. With V trimmed by 4 bases and J by 4 bases, 4 bases remained unmatched. The germline V gene has CDR1 MNHNS and CDR2 SASEGT.

This clone was detected only a few times. The rearrangement joins TRBV5-4 to TRBJ2-5, with 10 bases lining up with TRBD2. The CDR3 runs to 14 residues. Germline CDR1 and CDR2: SGHNT and YYREEE (reference sequence). Trimming at V came to 0 bases and at J to 4 bases, leaving 0 bases not matched to a gene. The CDR3 coding sequence is TGTGCCAGCAGCTTGGGACTAGCGGGAGAGACCCAGTACTTC. Its protein is CASSLGLAGETQYF.

CDR3 sequence reads: CASSSGSKNEQFF. CDR3 DNA sequence: TGTGCCAGCTCTAGCGGGAGTAAAAATGAGCAGTTCTTC. The chain is built from TRBV7-3 and TRBJ2-1, with TRBD2 matching over 10 bases. This CDR3 has 13 amino acids. CDR1 and CDR2 from the germline V gene are SGHTA and FQGTGA. Trimming at V came to 8 bases and at J to 7 bases, leaving 5 bases not matched to a gene.

The chain links TRBV18 to TRBJ1-4; D gene ambiguous. Per the germline V gene, CDR1 is KGHSH and CDR2 is LQKENI. Trimming stripped 5 bases from V and 4 bases from J, with 8 bases between. There are 13 residues in the CDR3. The DNA for the CDR3 is TGTGCCAGCTCAATTGAGCGTAATGAAAAACTGTTTTTT. The encoded protein is CASSIERNEKLFF.

The chain couples TRBV28 to TRBJ2-2, with 8 positions matching TRBD2. The germline CDR1 and CDR2 sequences are MDHEN and SYDVKM. V dropped 7 bases and J dropped 9; count of bases not matched to a gene: 10. This CDR3 region has 14 residues. In nucleotides, the CDR3 is TGTGCCAGCACCCCGGGAGGGATGGGCCGGGAGCTGTTTTTT. It specifies CASTPGGMGRELFF.

The chain carries TRBV27 and TRBJ2-7; D may be TRBD1 (5 bases). CDR1 and CDR2 (germline): MNHEY, SMNVEV (reference sequence). The V gene lost 2 bases and the J gene lost 5 bases, with 16 bases spanning the gap. The CDR3 is made up of 15 amino acids. The CDR3 protein is CASSLNPDRVHEQYF. CDR3 bases: TGTGCCAGCAGTTTAAATCCTGACAGAGTTCACGAGCAGTACTTC.

CDR3 residues: CASRISSMTYEQYF. In DNA form, the CDR3 reads TGTGCCAGCAGAATCTCCTCTATGACCTACGAGCAGTACTTC. The chain is built from TRBV7-8 and TRBJ2-7; D uncertain. Germline values: CDR1 SGHVS, CDR2 FQNEAQ. Trimming pared 6 bases from V and 2 bases from J, leaving 14 bases between. CDR3 size: 14 residues.

In DNA, the CDR3 is TGTGCCAGCAGCTTAGATGGGGCAGGGTCCTATGGCTACACCTTC. It is translated as CASSLDGAGSYGYTF. The chain has TRBV11-2 and TRBJ1-2, with a weak D call TRBD1 (5 bases). This CDR3 region has 15 residues. Germline values: CDR1 SGHAT, CDR2 FQNNGV. Trimming cost V 0 bases and J 4 bases, with 12 bases left between them.

The rearrangement joins TRBV11-2 to TRBJ2-7; TRBD2 matches 16 bases. There are 16 residues in the CDR3. The V gene's germline CDR1 is SGHAT and CDR2 FQNNGV. V was clipped by 5 bases and J by 5 bases; unmatched bases: 6. CDR3 sequence: CASSGGLAGGIDEQYF. CDR3 DNA sequence: TGTGCCAGCAGCGGGGGACTAGCGGGAGGGATTGACGAGCAGTACTTC.

The rearrangement uses TRBV7-8 and TRBJ2-7, with TRBD2 identical over 7 bases. The CDR3 totals 15 residues. Losses at the gene ends were 4 bases for V and 7 bases for J; bases not matched to a gene: 13. Germline values: CDR1 SGHVS, CDR2 FQNEAQ. The CDR3 reads CASSYSGNRGMEQYF. The CDR3 region has the DNA TGTGCCAGCAGCTACAGCGGGAACCGCGGCATGGAGCAGTACTTC.